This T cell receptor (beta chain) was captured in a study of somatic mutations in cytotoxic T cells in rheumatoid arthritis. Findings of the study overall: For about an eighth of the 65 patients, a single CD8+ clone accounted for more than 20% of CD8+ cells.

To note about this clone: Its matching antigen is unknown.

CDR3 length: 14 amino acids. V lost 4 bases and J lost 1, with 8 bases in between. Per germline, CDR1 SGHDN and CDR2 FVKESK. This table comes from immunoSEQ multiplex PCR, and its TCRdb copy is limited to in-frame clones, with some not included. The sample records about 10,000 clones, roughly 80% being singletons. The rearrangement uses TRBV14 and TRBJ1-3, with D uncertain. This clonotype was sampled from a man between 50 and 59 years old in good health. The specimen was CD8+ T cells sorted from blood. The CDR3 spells CASSPTLSGNTIYF. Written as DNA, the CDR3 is TGTGCCAGCAGCCCGACACTTTCTGGAAACACCATATATTTT.